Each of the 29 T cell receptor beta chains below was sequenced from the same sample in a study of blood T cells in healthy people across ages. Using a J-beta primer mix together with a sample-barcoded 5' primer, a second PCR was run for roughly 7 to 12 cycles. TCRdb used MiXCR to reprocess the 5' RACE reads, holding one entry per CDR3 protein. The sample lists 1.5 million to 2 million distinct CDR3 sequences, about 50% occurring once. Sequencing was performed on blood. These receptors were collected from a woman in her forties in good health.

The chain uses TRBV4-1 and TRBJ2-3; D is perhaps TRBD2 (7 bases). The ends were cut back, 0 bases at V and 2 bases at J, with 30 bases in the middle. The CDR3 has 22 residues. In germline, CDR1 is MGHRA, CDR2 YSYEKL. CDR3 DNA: TGCGCCAGCAGCCAAGAAGAAAGGTGGGGGGGGCCACCTTTACGAATCACAGATACGCAGTATTTT. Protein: CASSQEERWGGPPLRITDTQYF.

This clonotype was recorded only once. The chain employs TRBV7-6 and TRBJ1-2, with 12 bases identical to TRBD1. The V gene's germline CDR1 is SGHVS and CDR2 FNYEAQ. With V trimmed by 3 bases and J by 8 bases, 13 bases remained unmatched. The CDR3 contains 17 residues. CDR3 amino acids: CASSFSGTGGAMDGYTF. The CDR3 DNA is TGTGCCAGCAGCTTTTCCGGGACAGGGGGCGCGATGGACGGCTACACCTTC. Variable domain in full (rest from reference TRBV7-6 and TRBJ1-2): GAGVSQSPRYKVTKRGQDVALRCDPISGHVSLYWYRQALGQGPEFLTYFNYEAQQDKSGLPNDRFSAERPEGSISTLTIQRTEQRDSAMYRCASSFSGTGGAMDGYTFGSGTRLTVV.

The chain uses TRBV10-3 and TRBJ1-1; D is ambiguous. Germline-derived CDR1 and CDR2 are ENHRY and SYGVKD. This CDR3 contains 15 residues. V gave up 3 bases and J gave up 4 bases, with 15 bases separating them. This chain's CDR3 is CAISDGPQRTTEAFF. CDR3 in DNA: TGTGCCATCAGTGACGGGCCGCAAAGGACCACTGAAGCTTTCTTT.

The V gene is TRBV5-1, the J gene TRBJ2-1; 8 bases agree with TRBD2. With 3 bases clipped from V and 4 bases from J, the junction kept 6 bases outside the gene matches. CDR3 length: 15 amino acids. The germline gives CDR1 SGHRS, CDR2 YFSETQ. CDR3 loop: CASSWGLDPYNEQFF. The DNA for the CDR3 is TGCGCCAGCAGCTGGGGACTAGACCCTTACAATGAGCAGTTCTTC.

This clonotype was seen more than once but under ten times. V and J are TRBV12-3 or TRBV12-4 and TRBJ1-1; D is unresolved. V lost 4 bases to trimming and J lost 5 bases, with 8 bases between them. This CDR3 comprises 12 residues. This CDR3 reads CASSYSVTEAFF. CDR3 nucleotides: TGTGCCAGCAGTTATAGTGTTACTGAAGCTTTCTTT.

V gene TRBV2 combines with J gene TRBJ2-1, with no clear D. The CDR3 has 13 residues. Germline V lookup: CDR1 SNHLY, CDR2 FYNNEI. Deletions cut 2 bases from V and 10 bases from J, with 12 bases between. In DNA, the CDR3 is TGTGCCAGCAGTGAACGGTGGGAAGTGGAGCAGTTCTTC. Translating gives CASSERWEVEQFF.

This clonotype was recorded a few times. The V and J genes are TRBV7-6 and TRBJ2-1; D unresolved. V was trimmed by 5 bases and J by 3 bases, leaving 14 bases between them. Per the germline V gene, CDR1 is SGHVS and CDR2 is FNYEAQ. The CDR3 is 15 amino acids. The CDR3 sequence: CASSPTSDVYNEQFF. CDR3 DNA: TGTGCCAGCAGCCCCACATCGGACGTCTACAATGAGCAGTTCTTC.

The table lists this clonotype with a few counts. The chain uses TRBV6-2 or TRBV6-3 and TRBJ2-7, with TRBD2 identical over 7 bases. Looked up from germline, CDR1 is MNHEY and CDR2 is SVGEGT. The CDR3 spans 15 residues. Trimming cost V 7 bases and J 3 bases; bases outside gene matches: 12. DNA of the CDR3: TGTGCCAGCACCACGGAAGGCGGGAGCAACTACGAGCAGTACTTC. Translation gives CASTTEGGSNYEQYF.

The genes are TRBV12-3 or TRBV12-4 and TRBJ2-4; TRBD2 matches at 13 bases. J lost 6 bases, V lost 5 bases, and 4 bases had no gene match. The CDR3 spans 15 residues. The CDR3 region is CASSPRLAGGNIQYF. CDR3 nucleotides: TGTGCCAGCAGTCCCCGACTAGCGGGGGGAAACATTCAGTACTTC.

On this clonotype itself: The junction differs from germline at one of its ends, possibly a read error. The CDR3 here is CAARGAGANALTF. As DNA, the CDR3 is TGTGCCGCCCGGGGCGCTGGGGCCAACGCCCTGACTTTC. The V call is TRBV27, the J call TRBJ2-6; D may be TRBD1 or TRBD2 (5 bases each). The germline V gene has CDR1 MNHEY and CDR2 SMNVEV (reference sequence). The CDR3 covers 13 residues.

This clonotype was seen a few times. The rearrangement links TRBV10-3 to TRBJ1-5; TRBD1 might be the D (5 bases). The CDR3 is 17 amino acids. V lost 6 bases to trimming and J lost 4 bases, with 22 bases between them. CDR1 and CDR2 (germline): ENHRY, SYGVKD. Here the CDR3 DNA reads TGTGCCATCAGCCCTTCTGGGGGTATGAGGGGAAATCAGCCCCAGCATTTT. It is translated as CAISPSGGMRGNQPQHF.

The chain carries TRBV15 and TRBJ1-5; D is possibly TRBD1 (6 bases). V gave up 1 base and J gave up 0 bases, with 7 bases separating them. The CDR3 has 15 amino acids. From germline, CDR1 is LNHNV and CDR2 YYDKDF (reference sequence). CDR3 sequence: CATSRGQDSNQPQHF. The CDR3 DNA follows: TGTGCCACCAGCAGAGGACAGGATAGCAATCAGCCCCAGCATTTT. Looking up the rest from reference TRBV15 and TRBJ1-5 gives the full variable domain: DAMVIQNPRYQVTQFGKPVTLSCSQTLNHNVMYWYQQKSSQAPKLLFHYYDKDFNNEADTPDNFQSRRPNTSFCFLDIRSPGLGDTAMYLCATSRGQDSNQPQHFGDGTRLSIL.

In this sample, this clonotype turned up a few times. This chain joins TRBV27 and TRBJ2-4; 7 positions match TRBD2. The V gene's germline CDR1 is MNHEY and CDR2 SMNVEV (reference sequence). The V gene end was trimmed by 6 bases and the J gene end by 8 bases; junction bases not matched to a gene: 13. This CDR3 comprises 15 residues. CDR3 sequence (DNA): TGTGCCAGCAGCCTAAAGGACCCCGCGGGAGACATTCAGTACTTC. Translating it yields CASSLKDPAGDIQYF.

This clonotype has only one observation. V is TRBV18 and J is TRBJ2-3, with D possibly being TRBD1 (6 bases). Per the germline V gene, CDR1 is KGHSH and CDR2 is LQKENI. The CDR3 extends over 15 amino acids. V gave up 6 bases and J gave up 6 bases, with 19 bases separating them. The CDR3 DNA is TGTGCCAGCTCTCCAAGGCAGGGGAATATGGATACGCAGTATTTT. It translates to CASSPRQGNMDTQYF.

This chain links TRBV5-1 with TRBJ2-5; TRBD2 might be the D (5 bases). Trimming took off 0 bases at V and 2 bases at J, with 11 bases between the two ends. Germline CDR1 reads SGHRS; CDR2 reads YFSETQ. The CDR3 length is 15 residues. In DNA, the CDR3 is TGCGCCAGCAGCTTGGCCGGGATGGCGCAAGAGACCCAGTACTTC. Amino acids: CASSLAGMAQETQYF.

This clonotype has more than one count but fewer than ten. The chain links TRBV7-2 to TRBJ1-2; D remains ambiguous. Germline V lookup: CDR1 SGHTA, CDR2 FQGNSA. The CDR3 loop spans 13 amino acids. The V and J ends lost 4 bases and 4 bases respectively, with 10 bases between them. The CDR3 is CASSSRRTYGYTF. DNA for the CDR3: TGTGCCAGCAGCTCCCGGCGGACCTATGGCTACACCTTC.

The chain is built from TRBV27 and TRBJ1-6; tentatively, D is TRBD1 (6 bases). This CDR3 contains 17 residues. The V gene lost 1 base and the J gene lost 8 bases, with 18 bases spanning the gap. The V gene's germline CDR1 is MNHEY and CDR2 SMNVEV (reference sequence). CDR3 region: CASSLLKTAQGHSPLHF. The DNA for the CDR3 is TGTGCCAGCAGTTTATTGAAAACCGCACAGGGCCATTCACCCCTCCACTTT.

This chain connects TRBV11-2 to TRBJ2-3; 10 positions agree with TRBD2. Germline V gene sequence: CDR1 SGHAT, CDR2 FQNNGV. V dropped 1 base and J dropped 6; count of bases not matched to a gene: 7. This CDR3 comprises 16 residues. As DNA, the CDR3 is TGTGCCAGCAGCTTAGGTCCTAGCGGGGGCCCGGATACGCAGTATTTT. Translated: CASSLGPSGGPDTQYF. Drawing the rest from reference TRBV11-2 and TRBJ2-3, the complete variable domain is EAGVAQSPRYKIIEKRQSVAFWCNPISGHATLYWYQQILGQGPKLLIQFQNNGVVDDSQLPKDRFSAERLKGVDSTLKIQPAKLEDSAVYLCASSLGPSGGPDTQYFGPGTRLTVL.

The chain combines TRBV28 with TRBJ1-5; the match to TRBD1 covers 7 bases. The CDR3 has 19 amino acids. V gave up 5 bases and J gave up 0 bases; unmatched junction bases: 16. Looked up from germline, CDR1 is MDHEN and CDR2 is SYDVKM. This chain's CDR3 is CASSTPGQNRLYSNQPQHF. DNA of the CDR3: TGTGCCAGCAGTACTCCGGGACAGAACCGACTATATAGCAATCAGCCCCAGCATTTT. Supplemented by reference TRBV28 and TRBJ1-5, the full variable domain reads DVKVTQSSRYLVKRTGEKVFLECVQDMDHENMFWYRQDPGLGLRLIYFSYDVKMKEKGDIPEGYSVSREKKERFSLILESASTNQTSMYLCASSTPGQNRLYSNQPQHFGDGTRLSIL.

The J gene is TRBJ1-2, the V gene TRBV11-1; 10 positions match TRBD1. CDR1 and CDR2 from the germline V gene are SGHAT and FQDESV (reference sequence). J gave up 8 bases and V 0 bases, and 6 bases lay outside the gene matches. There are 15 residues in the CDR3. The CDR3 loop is CASSLAETGGFGYTF. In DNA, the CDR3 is TGTGCCAGCAGCTTAGCTGAGACAGGGGGCTTCGGCTACACCTTC.

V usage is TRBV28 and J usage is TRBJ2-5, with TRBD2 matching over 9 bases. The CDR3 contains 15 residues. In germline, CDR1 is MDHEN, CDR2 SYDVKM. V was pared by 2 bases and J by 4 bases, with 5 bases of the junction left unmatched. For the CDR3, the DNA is TGTGCCAGCAGTTTAATAGCGGGGGCGGGAGAGACCCAGTACTTC. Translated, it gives CASSLIAGAGETQYF.

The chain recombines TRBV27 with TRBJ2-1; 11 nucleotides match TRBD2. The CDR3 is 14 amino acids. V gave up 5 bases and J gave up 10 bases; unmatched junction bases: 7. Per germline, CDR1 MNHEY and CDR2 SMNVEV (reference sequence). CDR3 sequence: CASSMGLAVREQFF. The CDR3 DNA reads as TGTGCCAGCAGTATGGGACTAGCGGTTAGAGAGCAGTTCTTC.

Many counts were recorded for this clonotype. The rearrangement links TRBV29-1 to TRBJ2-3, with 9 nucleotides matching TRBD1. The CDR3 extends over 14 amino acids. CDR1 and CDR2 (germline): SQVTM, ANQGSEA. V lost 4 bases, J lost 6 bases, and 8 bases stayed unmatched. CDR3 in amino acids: CSVGGQGFEDTQYF. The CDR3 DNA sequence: TGCAGCGTTGGAGGACAGGGGTTCGAGGATACGCAGTATTTT.

The CDR3 region has the DNA TGTGCCAGCAGTCCCGGACTAATTGAAGCGACCCAGTACTTC. It codes for CASSPGLIEATQYF. The chain uses TRBV11-2 and TRBJ2-5; TRBD2 might be the D (6 bases). The CDR3 runs 14 residues. In germline, CDR1 is SGHAT, CDR2 FQNNGV. Trimming took 6 bases from V and 7 from J, leaving 18 bases between them.

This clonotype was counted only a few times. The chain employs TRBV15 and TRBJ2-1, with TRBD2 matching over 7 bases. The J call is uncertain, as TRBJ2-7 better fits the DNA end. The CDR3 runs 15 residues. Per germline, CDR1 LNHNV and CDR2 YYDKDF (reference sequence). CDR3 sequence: CATSGLAASYNEQYF. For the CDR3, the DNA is TGTGCCACCAGCGGCCTAGCGGCCTCCTACAATGAGCAGTACTTC.

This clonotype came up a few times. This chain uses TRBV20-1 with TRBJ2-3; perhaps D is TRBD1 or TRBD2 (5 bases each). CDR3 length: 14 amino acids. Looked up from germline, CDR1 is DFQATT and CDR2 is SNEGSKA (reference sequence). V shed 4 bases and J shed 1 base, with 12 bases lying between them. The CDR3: CSATPGPRTDTQYF. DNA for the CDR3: TGCAGTGCTACTCCGGGACCCCGCACAGATACGCAGTATTTT.

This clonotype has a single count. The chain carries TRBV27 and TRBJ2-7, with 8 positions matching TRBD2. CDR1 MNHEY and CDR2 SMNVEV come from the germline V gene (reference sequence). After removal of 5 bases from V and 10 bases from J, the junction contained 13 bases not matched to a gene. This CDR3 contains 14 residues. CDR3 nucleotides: TGTGCCAGCAGTCCCCGGGGGGGCGGGAGACCCCAGTACTTC. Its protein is CASSPRGGGRPQYF.

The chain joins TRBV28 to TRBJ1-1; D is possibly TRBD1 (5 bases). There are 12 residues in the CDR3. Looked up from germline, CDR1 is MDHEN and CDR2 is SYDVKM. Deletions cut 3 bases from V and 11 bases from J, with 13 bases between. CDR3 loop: CASSFTRGGAFF. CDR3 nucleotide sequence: TGTGCCAGCAGTTTTACGCGGGGGGGTGCTTTCTTT.

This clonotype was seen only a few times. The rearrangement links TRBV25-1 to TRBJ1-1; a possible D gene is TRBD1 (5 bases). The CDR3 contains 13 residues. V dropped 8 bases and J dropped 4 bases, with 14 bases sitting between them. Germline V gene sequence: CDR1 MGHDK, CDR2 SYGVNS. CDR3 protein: CASAGEGTTEAFF. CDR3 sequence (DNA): TGTGCCAGCGCCGGAGAGGGGACCACTGAAGCTTTCTTT.